What follows are 23 T cell receptor beta chains derived from one specimen sequenced in a study of human T cells and chemical hapten exposure. TCRdb processed the RACE reads anew with MiXCR; each CDR3 protein has one entry. The table has about 350,000 distinct CDR3 sequences, 4.5% to 5.5% seen once. Noted time point: pre-sensitization, week 0. The treatment here: therapeutic diphenylcyclopropenone sensitization with weekly scalp DPC. The source was whole blood, collected in connection with sensitization to the hapten diphenylcyclopropenone (DPC). Source of these receptors: a woman younger than 30 with alopecia areata. Some clones in this sample may be carry-over from other donors' samples.

The rearrangement links TRBV5-1 to TRBJ1-6, with TRBD1 matching over 9 bases. Per germline, CDR1 SGHRS and CDR2 YFSETQ. J gave up 9 bases and V 1 base, and 8 bases lay outside the gene matches. The CDR3 consists of 16 residues. CDR3 nucleotide sequence: TGCGCCAGCAGCTTGACAGGGGGCGCAGGTAGTTCACCCCTCCACTTT. Its translation: CASSLTGGAGSSPLHF. The complete variable domain, with remaining parts taken from reference TRBV5-1 and TRBJ1-6, reads KAGVTQTPRYLIKTRGQQVTLSCSPISGHRSVSWYQQTPGQGLQFLFEYFSETQRNKGNFPGRFSGRQFSNSRSEMNVSTLELGDSALYLCASSLTGGAGSSPLHFGNGTRLTVT.

This clonotype was seen only a few times. Given a much more abundant clone one base away, this may be a read error. CDR3 bases: TGTGCCATCAGTGAGGCCACAGATACGCAGTATTTT. It is translated as CAISEATDTQYF. J is TRBJ2-3 and V is TRBV10-3; D call uncertain. V gave up 2 bases and J gave up 2 bases, with 2 bases separating them. There are 12 residues in the CDR3. CDR1 and CDR2 from the germline V gene are ENHRY and SYGVKD.

This clonotype was seen at least ten times. This rearrangement joins TRBV4-2 to TRBJ2-1; the match to TRBD2 covers 8 bases. CDR1 is LGHNA and CDR2 is YNFKEQ in the germline V gene. The CDR3 runs to 15 residues. The ends lost 1 base at V and 2 bases at J; junction bases unmatched: 1. CDR3 nucleotide sequence: TGTGCCAGCAGCCAAGTCGGGGGGGCCTACAATGAGCAGTTCTTC. Translated: CASSQVGGAYNEQFF.

This clonotype has a handful of counts. The V call is TRBV10-3, the J call TRBJ1-3; D is unclear. CDR3 length: 14 amino acids. Trimming shortened V by 6 bases and J by 0 bases, and 9 bases separated the two germline ends. Germline values: CDR1 ENHRY, CDR2 SYGVKD. CDR3 in amino acids: CAIRRDLSGNTIYF. CDR3 coding DNA: TGTGCCATCAGAAGGGATCTCTCTGGAAACACCATATATTTT.

The chain couples TRBV20-1 to TRBJ1-1; TRBD1 matches 8 bases. The CDR3 runs 15 residues. V trimming: 0 bases; J trimming: 0 bases; junction bases outside the gene matches: 3. Germline V CDR1 and CDR2: DFQATT, SNEGSKA (reference sequence). CDR3 nucleotides: TGCAGTGCTAGAGAATCGGGACAGGTGAACACTGAAGCTTTCTTT. It yields the protein CSARESGQVNTEAFF.

This sequence joins TRBV7-2 and TRBJ2-1; 8 bases fit TRBD2. Trimming removed 0 bases from V and 4 bases from J; junction bases left unmatched: 2. Germline values: CDR1 SGHTA, CDR2 FQGNSA. The CDR3 totals 15 residues. The CDR3 nucleotides are TGTGCCAGCAGCTTAGCCACTAGCGGATACAATGAGCAGTTCTTC. Translating gives CASSLATSGYNEQFF.

This clonotype has just a few counts. Here the CDR3 reads CASSEIQRHFHTDTQYF. In DNA form, the CDR3 reads TGTGCCAGCAGTGAAATACAGCGCCACTTTCACACAGATACGCAGTATTTT. The chain couples TRBV6-1 to TRBJ2-3; D remains ambiguous. Germline V gives CDR1 MNHNS, CDR2 SASEGT. The CDR3 extends over 17 amino acids. V was clipped by 2 bases and J by 2 bases, with 17 bases between them.

This clonotype came up many times. The chain joins TRBV10-3 to TRBJ2-7; D perhaps matches TRBD1 (7 bases). V gave up 8 bases and J gave up 1 base, with 9 bases separating them. The CDR3 extends over 12 amino acids. Germline V gene lookup returns CDR1 ENHRY and CDR2 SYGVKD. CDR3 in DNA: TGTGCCATCGCGGGACAGTCCTACGAGCAGTACTTC. It is translated as CAIAGQSYEQYF.

This clonotype was counted ten times or more. This chain joins TRBV5-1 and TRBJ2-1; 10 bases map to TRBD1. The CDR3 covers 20 residues. CDR1 SGHRS and CDR2 YFSETQ come from the germline V gene. Losses at the gene ends were 2 bases for V and 6 bases for J; bases not matched to a gene: 20. As DNA, the CDR3 is TGCGCCAGCAGCTTAATTTTCCGATGGGCCCCGGGACAGGGGATCAATGAGCAGTTCTTC. Amino acid sequence: CASSLIFRWAPGQGINEQFF.

This clonotype appeared many times. This chain joins TRBV5-1 and TRBJ2-2; D gene uncertain. The CDR3 loop spans 14 amino acids. Germline-derived CDR1 and CDR2 are SGHRS and YFSETQ. The germline V and J ends were trimmed by 0 bases and 3 bases, with 6 bases remaining between them. Here the CDR3 DNA reads TGCGCCAGCAGCTTGGTAGTTGACACCGGGGAGCTGTTTTTT. Encoded protein: CASSLVVDTGELFF.

Only a few counts were recorded for this clonotype. This chain connects TRBV7-2 to TRBJ1-2; D is ambiguous. Deletions cut 5 bases from V and 5 bases from J, with 9 bases between. CDR3 length: 12 amino acids. CDR1 is SGHTA and CDR2 is FQGNSA in the germline V gene. As DNA, the CDR3 is TGTGCCAGCAGCCCCCGGGAGTATGGCTACACCTTC. It encodes CASSPREYGYTF.

This clonotype was seen more than once but under ten times. This rearrangement joins TRBV9 to TRBJ1-6, with 7 nucleotides matching TRBD1. Trimming took 3 bases from V and 16 from J; bases not matched to a gene: 10. The CDR3 has 13 residues. The germline V gene has CDR1 SGDLS and CDR2 YYNGEE. In DNA, the CDR3 is TGTGCCAGCAGCGCGATCACCGGGACAGAACTCCACTTT. Translation: CASSAITGTELHF.

At least ten counts were recorded for this clonotype. The gene calls are TRBV6-2 or TRBV6-3 and TRBJ1-1; D is unresolved. The CDR3 extends over 13 amino acids. V lost 6 bases and J lost 1, with 9 bases in between. Germline loops: CDR1 MNHEY, CDR2 SVGEGT. The CDR3 bases are TGTGCCAGCAGCTTCAATGGGAACACTGAAGCTTTCTTT. Translated: CASSFNGNTEAFF.

This clonotype was seen many times. This sequence joins TRBV9 and TRBJ1-4; D may be TRBD1 (5 bases). V lost 0 bases and J 7 bases, leaving 13 bases between the germline ends. The CDR3 runs 15 residues. CDR1 is SGDLS and CDR2 is YYNGEE in the germline V gene. As DNA, the CDR3 is TGTGCCAGCAGCGTAGAAGGGGCGCAGGGTGAAAAACTGTTTTTT. This translates into CASSVEGAQGEKLFF.

This clonotype has at least ten counts. The CDR3 sequence is CASSPARPEAFF. In DNA form, the CDR3 reads TGTGCCAGCTCACCTGCGAGGCCTGAAGCTTTCTTT. The chain carries TRBV18 and TRBJ1-1; D uncertain. CDR1 is KGHSH and CDR2 is LQKENI in the germline V gene. CDR3 length: 12 residues. Trimming cost V 3 bases and J 6 bases, with 8 bases left between them.

There are a few counts of this clonotype. The rearrangement joins TRBV7-9 to TRBJ2-7, with TRBD2 as a possible D gene (5 bases). With 0 bases removed from V and 0 bases from J, the gap between germline ends came to 12 bases. Germline V lookup: CDR1 SEHNR, CDR2 FQNEAQ (reference sequence). The CDR3 totals 16 residues. DNA for the CDR3: TGTGCCAGCAGCTTAGCACCGGGGAGAAGCTCCTACGAGCAGTACTTC. Amino acids: CASSLAPGRSSYEQYF.

This chain links TRBV11-1 with TRBJ2-1; 7 nucleotides agree with TRBD1. V dropped 5 bases and J dropped 6; count of bases not matched to a gene: 13. Per germline, CDR1 SGHAT and CDR2 FQDESV (reference sequence). The CDR3 totals 16 residues. As DNA, the CDR3 is TGTGCCAGCAGCCCCCGGAGGACAGGAACTGCCAATGAGCAGTTCTTC. Translating it yields CASSPRRTGTANEQFF.

V and J are TRBV6-5 and TRBJ2-7, with TRBD1 matching over 10 bases. Germline loops: CDR1 MNHEY, CDR2 SVGAGI. The CDR3 extends over 13 amino acids. V shed 6 bases, J shed 5 bases, and the junction held 4 bases outside the gene matches. The CDR3 sequence is CASSPTGGHEQYF. For the CDR3, the DNA is TGTGCCAGCAGCCCGACAGGGGGCCACGAGCAGTACTTC.

There are a few counts of this clonotype. This sequence joins TRBV5-1 and TRBJ2-2, with 9 positions matching TRBD1. Germline V gene sequence: CDR1 SGHRS, CDR2 YFSETQ. The CDR3 covers 17 residues. Unmatched junction bases numbered 6, after V lost 2 bases and J lost 1 base. CDR3 protein: CASSLYRDRVNTGELFF. The CDR3 coding sequence is TGCGCCAGCAGCTTATACCGGGACAGGGTGAACACCGGGGAGCTGTTTTTT.

This clonotype was counted many times. V usage is TRBV3-1 and J usage is TRBJ1-6; a possible D gene is TRBD1 (5 bases). Germline CDR1 and CDR2: LGHDT and YNNKEL (reference sequence). This CDR3 is 14 amino acids long. V dropped 2 bases and J dropped 8 bases, with 10 bases sitting between them. The CDR3 DNA is TGTGCCAGCAGCCAAACTGGGGGGGATTCACCCCTCCACTTT. Its translation: CASSQTGGDSPLHF. The full variable domain, rest sourced from reference TRBV3-1 and TRBJ1-6, is DTAVSQTPKYLVTQMGNDKSIKCEQNLGHDTMYWYKQDSKKFLKIMFSYNNKELIINETVPNRFSPKSPDKAHLNLHINSLELGDSAVYFCASSQTGGDSPLHFGNGTRLTVT.

The chain uses TRBV6-2 or TRBV6-3 and TRBJ2-1; D uncertain. Germline CDR1 MNHEY, CDR2 SVGEGT. This CDR3 comprises 16 residues. Trimming cost V 1 base and J 0 bases, with 10 bases left between them. This CDR3 is CASSYFSVSSYNEQFF. The DNA for the CDR3 is TGTGCCAGCAGTTACTTTTCCGTGAGCTCCTACAATGAGCAGTTCTTC.

This clonotype was recorded a few times. The J gene is TRBJ2-3, the V gene TRBV28, with 8 bases identical to TRBD2. This CDR3 is 22 amino acids long. V dropped 3 bases and J dropped 0; count of bases not matched to a gene: 23. The germline V gene has CDR1 MDHEN and CDR2 SYDVKM. The CDR3, as DNA: TGTGCCAGCAGTTTCGACACTCTCTTGACTAGCGTCAGAACTACTAGCACAGATACGCAGTATTTT. Protein sequence: CASSFDTLLTSVRTTSTDTQYF.

In this sample, this clonotype turned up a few times. The V gene is TRBV19, the J gene TRBJ2-1; TRBD1 matches at 8 bases. The junction had 15 bases not matched to a gene; V was cut back by 3 bases and J by 5 bases. In germline, CDR1 is LNHDA, CDR2 SQIVND (reference sequence). This CDR3 is 18 amino acids long. The CDR3 loop is CASSIFRGQFIFDNEQFF. The CDR3 nucleotides are TGTGCCAGTAGTATCTTCAGGGGGCAGTTTATCTTCGACAATGAGCAGTTCTTC.